This passage covers 19 T cell receptor beta chains from one sample sequenced in a study of monozygotic twins with inflammatory bowel disease. TCRdb derives one entry per CDR3 protein from the 5' RACE reads, leaving out DNA. The table lists over 110,000 distinct CDR3 sequences. The sequenced material came from blood. Receptors originate from a human donor with ulcerative colitis or Crohn's disease, or a healthy co-twin of an affected twin (not recorded which).

The gene calls are TRBV20-1 and TRBJ2-1; TCRdb's assignment of TRBD2 cannot be checked, as there is no DNA. Germline loops: CDR1 DFQATT, CDR2 SNEGSKA (reference sequence). The CDR3 is made up of 15 amino acids. This CDR3 is CSARKTSGGYNEQFF.

The genes are TRBV7-2 and TRBJ1-1; TCRdb indicates TRBD1, and absent DNA this call remains unverified. CDR1 SGHTA and CDR2 FQGNSA come from the germline V gene. The CDR3 is 16 amino acids. The CDR3 reads CASSLYRTGSNTEAFF.

The rearrangement joins TRBV7-8 to TRBJ2-5; TCRdb picks TRBD2, but there is no DNA to check that call. Germline CDR1 reads SGHVS; CDR2 reads FQNEAQ. The CDR3 extends over 15 amino acids. CDR3 sequence reads: CASSFDVRSGETQYF.

This chain uses TRBV15 with TRBJ2-7; absent DNA, TCRdb's TRBD1 call cannot be checked. The germline CDR1 and CDR2 sequences are LNHNV and YYDKDF (reference sequence). The CDR3 has 16 residues. The CDR3 sequence is CATSNGGQGPPYEQYF.

The chain has TRBV20-1 and TRBJ2-3; TCRdb outputs TRBD2, but without DNA this stays unchecked. CDR1 and CDR2 (germline): DFQATT, SNEGSKA (reference sequence). This CDR3 has 16 amino acids. The chain's CDR3 is CSAREWTSGATDTQYF.

This rearrangement joins TRBV29-1 to TRBJ2-1; TCRdb's D call, TRBD2, is unchecked because there is no DNA. Germline V gene lookup returns CDR1 SQVTM and CDR2 ANQGSEA. The CDR3 totals 14 residues. The CDR3 sequence: CSATGRGGGNEQFF.

This chain uses TRBV7-6 with TRBJ2-1; TCRdb returns TRBD1, unconfirmable since there is no DNA. Looked up from germline, CDR1 is SGHVS and CDR2 is FNYEAQ. The CDR3 runs 12 residues. The chain's CDR3 is CASSPGVNEQFF.

The chain couples TRBV30 to TRBJ1-5; TCRdb reports TRBD1, a call that lacks DNA to check it against. The CDR3 loop spans 15 amino acids. The germline CDR1 and CDR2 sequences are GTSNPN and SVGIG (reference sequence). The CDR3 protein is CAWSIGDRGHQPQHF.

The chain joins TRBV29-1 to TRBJ1-1. Germline values: CDR1 SQVTM, CDR2 ANQGSEA. The CDR3 length is 13 residues. The CDR3 reads CSVRGWKNTEAFF.

The J gene is TRBJ1-2, the V gene TRBV7-9; TCRdb selects TRBD1, and the lack of DNA leaves this call unchecked. The V gene's germline CDR1 is SEHNR and CDR2 FQNEAQ (reference sequence). The CDR3 has 17 residues. This CDR3 is CASSLDPGAVANYGYTF.

The chain recombines TRBV27 with TRBJ2-7; no DNA is available, so the TRBD1 call from TCRdb remains unchecked. Germline V gene data show CDR1 as MNHEY and CDR2 as SMNVEV (reference sequence). This CDR3 contains 17 residues. The CDR3 loop reads CASSGLGQPTSLYEQYF.

The V call is TRBV7-2, the J call TRBJ2-1; TCRdb's D gene call, TRBD1, goes unchecked for lack of DNA. CDR1 SGHTA and CDR2 FQGNSA come from the germline V gene. The CDR3 totals 12 residues. The CDR3 spells CASSLARGEQFF.

The chain combines TRBV5-1 with TRBJ2-4. The CDR3 totals 15 residues. In germline, CDR1 is SGHRS, CDR2 YFSETQ. CDR3 sequence: CASSSGMGIGGIQYF.

The chain joins TRBV10-3 to TRBJ1-2. Germline loops: CDR1 ENHRY, CDR2 SYGVKD. The CDR3 covers 12 residues. The CDR3 sequence: CAISGALDGYTF.

The V and J genes are TRBV18 and TRBJ2-3; TCRdb reports TRBD1, a call that lacks DNA to check it against. The CDR3 is 17 amino acids. Germline V CDR1 and CDR2: KGHSH, LQKENI. This CDR3 is CASSPSTRGYGTDTQYF.

The chain has TRBV18 and TRBJ2-7; TCRdb picks TRBD1, but there is no DNA to check that call. Germline V lookup: CDR1 KGHSH, CDR2 LQKENI. The CDR3 length is 16 residues. This CDR3 is CASSPTTGILLGEQYF.

This sequence joins TRBV6-5 and TRBJ2-7; the TCRdb D gene call, TRBD1, has no DNA to confirm it. The CDR3 has 16 residues. Germline lookup yields CDR1 MNHEY and CDR2 SVGAGI. The CDR3 here is CASSYSKLTGTYEQYF.

J is TRBJ1-2 and V is TRBV29-1; TCRdb names TRBD1, which stays unverified in the absence of DNA. The CDR3 contains 12 residues. Germline-derived CDR1 and CDR2 are SQVTM and ANQGSEA. The CDR3 sequence is CSVGGGIYGYTF.

The gene calls are TRBV20-1 and TRBJ1-2. Germline lookup yields CDR1 DFQATT and CDR2 SNEGSKA (reference sequence). This CDR3 spans 17 amino acids. The CDR3 loop is CSARALEEADSVYGYTF.